This TCR beta chain was captured in a study of OX40 agonist ivuxolimab in advanced cancers. Study at large: In this cohort, patients received ivuxolimab, an agonistic anti-OX40 (CD134) antibody. Dose-escalation cases comprised hepatocellular carcinoma, melanoma, renal cell or head and neck cancer. Study results and caveats: Near-lowest levels of clonal expansion characterized partial responders at 0.1-3.0 mg/kg. On average, CD8+ T cells had more expanded clones than CD4+.

Sequenced by immunoSEQ multiplex PCR; TCRdb stores in-frame clones only, minus some. The data contain 65,000 to 95,000 clones, 85% to 90% of them singletons. For this clone: The antigen is unknown.

The V gene lost 0 bases and the J gene lost 6 bases, with 11 bases spanning the gap. The CDR3 length is 14 residues. Germline lookup yields CDR1 SGHTS and CDR2 YDEGEE. This clonotype was obtained from an adult with an advanced solid tumor such as melanoma, head and neck, liver or kidney cancer. This chain joins TRBV5-8 and TRBJ2-3; tentative D call: TRBD1 (6 bases). The specimen was CD4+ or CD8+ T cells sorted from blood, collected in a trial of the OX40 agonist ivuxolimab. The CDR3 loop is CASSLGTGFDTQYF. The CDR3 DNA reads as TGTGCCAGCAGCTTGGGAACAGGGTTCGATACGCAGTATTTT.